This T cell receptor (beta chain) is from a study of cytomegalovirus exposure and HLA in healthy donors. Study conclusions and caveats: The study flagged about 160 TCR beta chains as cytomegalovirus-associated. A previous analysis found most TCR beta V segments productive roughly 87% or roughly 30% of the time. Among CMV-associated TCR beta chains, most appeared HLA-restricted in a later analysis.

Details on this clone: Its antigen is currently unknown.

The PCR was carried out with 60 Vbeta primers and 13 Jbeta primers. Libraries were prepared by immunoSEQ multiplex PCR; TCRdb keeps only in-frame clonotypes and omits some of them. The sample holds roughly 180,000 clones, 77% seen once. Germline V gene sequence: CDR1 MNHEY, CDR2 SMNVEV (reference sequence). Trimming cost V 5 bases and J 4 bases, with 17 bases left between them. The CDR3 is made up of 15 amino acids. Everyone who donated was a healthy bone marrow donor. The TCR originated in a man in his late teens or twenties in good health and CMV-seronegative. The chain couples TRBV27 to TRBJ2-5; possible D gene TRBD2, 6 bases. The sequenced sample consisted of PBMCs. CDR3 DNA: TGTGCCAGCAGTGCGTGGGGGGAGGATGGAGAGACCCAGTACTTC. It is translated as CASSAWGEDGETQYF.